The entry that follows covers one T cell receptor beta chain sequence. This CDR3 comprises 17 residues. The germline CDR1 and CDR2 sequences are SGHVS and FQNEAQ. V was pared by 4 bases and J by 7 bases, with 15 bases of the junction left unmatched. The sample belongs to a study of blood T cell repertoires in COVID-19. The wider study: The cDNA or gDNA used as material had been derived from T cells, B-cell-depleted T cells, or PBMCs.

Original data processing: The authors estimated nucleated cell counts from reference gene primer amplification. Sequenced by immunoSEQ multiplex PCR; TCRdb stores in-frame clones only, minus some. V, J and clone size derive from that table, while D and trimming were established from the DNA sequence. The sample has around 130,000 clones; roughly three quarters are singletons. The chain uses TRBV7-8 and TRBJ2-1; TRBD2 aligns across 8 bases. This clonotype was sampled from a human donor in a cohort sampled during active COVID-19. The source material was peripheral blood. The CDR3 DNA follows: TGTGCCAGCAGCTCCCGCCTACGGGAGGGGCCGGGGAATGAGCAGTTCTTC. It is translated as CASSSRLREGPGNEQFF.